This T cell receptor beta chain was profiled in a study of cytomegalovirus exposure and HLA in healthy donors. Study as a whole: HLA-typed donors contributed approximately 92 million unique TCRs, which were held in an early data release. Study results and limitations: The study flagged fewer than 200 TCR beta chains as cytomegalovirus-associated. A later analysis showed that HLA-associated TCR beta chains had undergone more clonal expansion than equally common others. There were several of the most significant clusters that appeared linked to common viral pathogens in a later analysis.

Amplification used 60 Vbeta primers and 13 Jbeta primers. Generated by immunoSEQ multiplex PCR, the TCRdb table keeps only in-frame clones and is missing some. This sample has about 140,000 clones, with roughly 77% found just once. For this clone: Its antigen remains unknown.

The sequence came from a man in his thirties or forties in good health and CMV-seronegative. Sequencing was performed on PBMCs.

The CDR3 loop is CASSLGSMYEQYF. In DNA form, the CDR3 reads TGTGCCAGCAGCCTCGGGTCAATGTACGAGCAGTACTTC. The chain links TRBV5-5 to TRBJ2-7; no definite D call. CDR1 is SGHKS, CDR2 YYEKEE, per germline (reference sequence). With 4 bases removed from V and 4 bases from J, the gap between germline ends came to 12 bases. This CDR3 has 13 residues.